This record looks at one T cell receptor (beta chain) sequence and its context. The data originate from a study of T-cell reconstitution after alpha-beta-depleted transplantation in children. Preparation of the TCRbeta library was carried out with unique molecular identifiers. Using its own MiXCR run on the PCR reads, TCRdb lists one record per CDR3 protein. The table shows about 540,000 distinct CDR3 sequences, with around 18% occurring only once. Trimming removed 3 bases from V and 6 bases from J; junction bases left unmatched: 5. Germline V gene lookup returns CDR1 MGHRA and CDR2 YSYEKL. The CDR3 totals 14 residues.

Sample: PBMCs from the stem cell graft donor, taken from the stem cell graft. The clonotype comes from a human donor who donated a stem cell graft to a child with acute lymphoblastic leukemia. The chain is built from TRBV4-1 and TRBJ2-7; TRBD1 aligns across 10 bases. The CDR3 here is CASSQGTGVGEQYF. The CDR3 DNA reads as TGCGCCAGCAGCCAGGGGACAGGGGTAGGCGAGCAGTACTTC.